The 28 T cell receptor beta chains reported below all come from one sample, sequenced in a study of T cells in tuberculosis. Using immunoSEQ multiplex PCR, the repertoire was profiled, and TCRdb retains in-frame clones only, with some absent. The table lists tens of thousands of clones, about 90% of them singletons. The time point here: new active TB diagnosis, blood taken before or within 7 days of starting treatment. This specimen was PBMCs, taken at tuberculosis diagnosis. These receptors all come from an adult with tuberculosis.

CDR3 nucleotides: TGTGCCAGTAGTACTCCCAATGGGGGGAAACTGTTTTTT. This codes for CASSTPNGGKLFF. This sequence joins TRBV19 and TRBJ1-4, with a possible D match to TRBD1 (5 bases). The V end was cut by 4 bases, the J end by 11 bases, with 14 bases between. The germline gives CDR1 LNHDA, CDR2 SQIVND (reference sequence). The CDR3 sequence is 13 residues long.

This chain joins TRBV6-5 and TRBJ2-1; tentative D call: TRBD2 (6 bases). The CDR3 spans 14 residues. The V gene lost 7 bases and the J gene lost 2 bases, with 12 bases spanning the gap. The germline V gene has CDR1 MNHEY and CDR2 SVGAGI. The CDR3 protein is CASTSPGAYNEQFF. The CDR3 nucleotides are TGTGCCAGCACCTCTCCGGGAGCCTACAATGAGCAGTTCTTC.

This clone occurred once. This sequence joins TRBV2 and TRBJ2-7, with TRBD1 as a possible D gene (6 bases). This CDR3 has 13 residues. The germline gives CDR1 SNHLY, CDR2 FYNNEI. V was clipped by 4 bases and J by 3 bases, with 10 bases between them. Here the CDR3 DNA reads TGTGCCAGCAGTGCACAGGGCGGCTACGAGCAGTACTTC. Its protein product is CASSAQGGYEQYF.

The chain joins TRBV6-1 to TRBJ1-1; D might be TRBD1 (5 bases). CDR3 size: 16 residues. V lost 2 bases to trimming and J lost 7 bases, with 20 bases between them. Germline CDR1 and CDR2: MNHNS and SASEGT. The CDR3 is CASSERKGVGVYEAFF. CDR3 nucleotide sequence: TGTGCCAGCAGTGAAAGGAAAGGGGTTGGGGTCTATGAAGCTTTCTTT.

The chain couples TRBV5-5 to TRBJ1-1; D is perhaps TRBD1 (5 bases). Per germline, CDR1 SGHKS and CDR2 YYEKEE (reference sequence). This CDR3 is 14 amino acids long. Trimming shortened V by 2 bases and J by 1 base, and 9 bases separated the two germline ends. This chain's CDR3 is CASSLNQGNTEAFF. The CDR3 DNA sequence: TGTGCCAGCAGCTTAAATCAGGGGAACACTGAAGCTTTCTTT.

V gene TRBV6-5 combines with J gene TRBJ2-5, with D hard to call. Trimming removed 5 bases at V and 1 base at J, with 14 bases between. Germline V gene data show CDR1 as MNHEY and CDR2 as SVGAGI. The CDR3 length is 15 residues. The CDR3 sequence is CASSHASWAQETQYF. DNA for the CDR3: TGTGCCAGCAGTCACGCCTCCTGGGCCCAAGAGACCCAGTACTTC.

The chain links TRBV1 to TRBJ2-6; the listed D gene, TRBD2, was not tested against the DNA. TRBV1 is a documented pseudogene. The CDR3 length is 17 residues. The CDR3 here is CTSRSWSAQSRANVLTF. CDR3 bases: TGCACCAGCAGATCGTGGAGTGCACAAAGTCGGGCCAACGTCCTGACTTTC.

This rearrangement joins TRBV9 to TRBJ1-3; TRBD1 might be the D (5 bases). The CDR3 is 17 residues long. Germline CDR1 is SGDLS and CDR2 is YYNGEE. Deletions cut 3 bases from V and 0 bases from J, with 16 bases between. DNA for the CDR3: TGTGCCAGCAGCGGGCAGGGCCGTCGGAGCTCTGGAAACACCATATATTTT. Residues: CASSGQGRRSSGNTIYF.

The chain is built from TRBV2 and TRBJ1-1; tentative D call: TRBD1 (5 bases). V was trimmed by 3 bases and J by 6 bases, leaving 14 bases between them. The germline gives CDR1 SNHLY, CDR2 FYNNEI. The CDR3 extends over 14 amino acids. Written as DNA, the CDR3 is TGTGCCAGCAGTGATGGAGGGGCTAAGCCTGAAGCTTTCTTT. Translating it yields CASSDGGAKPEAFF.

The chain combines TRBV19 with TRBJ2-2, with D perhaps matching TRBD1 (6 bases). V lost 1 base, J lost 0 bases, and 9 bases lay in between. Germline V gene sequence: CDR1 LNHDA, CDR2 SQIVND (reference sequence). This CDR3 spans 16 amino acids. CDR3 in amino acids: CASSIGTVANTGELFF. CDR3 bases: TGTGCCAGTAGTATAGGGACAGTTGCGAACACCGGGGAGCTGTTTTTT. Full variable domain (remainder filled in from reference TRBV19 and TRBJ2-2): DGGITQSPKYLFRKEGQNVTLSCEQNLNHDAMYWYRQDPGQGLRLIYYSQIVNDFQKGDIAEGYSVSREKKESFPLTVTSAQKNPTAFYLCASSIGTVANTGELFFGEGSRLTVL.

There are a few counts of this clone. The gene calls are TRBV9 and TRBJ2-1, with 10 bases that match TRBD2. This CDR3 has 14 amino acids. Looked up from germline, CDR1 is SGDLS and CDR2 is YYNGEE. Unmatched junction bases numbered 7, after V lost 4 bases and J lost 9 bases. CDR3 protein: CASSTAGGPREQFF. In nucleotides, the CDR3 is TGTGCCAGCAGCACAGCGGGAGGGCCCCGTGAGCAGTTCTTC.

J is TRBJ2-3 and V is TRBV7-9; TRBD2 matches at 7 bases. After removal of 1 base from V and 2 bases from J, the junction contained 6 bases not matched to a gene. From germline, CDR1 is SEHNR and CDR2 FQNEAQ (reference sequence). The CDR3 consists of 16 residues. The CDR3 DNA reads as TGTGCCAGCAGCTTAGGCCTAGCGGAGATCACAGATACGCAGTATTTT. Its translation: CASSLGLAEITDTQYF. The variable domain in full, with the rest retrieved from reference TRBV7-9 and TRBJ2-3, is DTGVSQNPRHKITKRGQNVTFRCDPISEHNRLYWYRQTLGQGPEFLTYFQNEAQLEKSRLLSDRFSAERPKGSFSTLEIQRTEQGDSAMYLCASSLGLAEITDTQYFGPGTRLTVL.

The rearrangement joins TRBV5-7 to TRBJ1-4, with TRBD1 matching over 10 bases. TRBV5-7 is labeled an ORF, and its function is uncertain. The CDR3 is 16 amino acids. V lost 4 bases and J lost 5; bases outside the gene matches: 8. The chain's CDR3 is CASSTGQGPGNEKLFF. The CDR3 bases are TGTGCCAGCAGCACGGGACAGGGGCCAGGGAATGAAAAACTGTTTTTT.

This chain uses TRBV5-1 with TRBJ2-1; 7 bases are shared with TRBD1. The CDR3 loop spans 15 amino acids. Germline assignment: CDR1 SGHRS and CDR2 YFSETQ. Unmatched junction bases numbered 5, after V lost 1 base and J lost 4 bases. CDR3 amino acids: CASSLRGPSYNEQFF. The CDR3 nucleotides read TGCGCCAGCAGCTTGAGGGGGCCGTCGTACAATGAGCAGTTCTTC.

The CDR3 loop is CASSFRDRGYAMPNEQFF. CDR3 DNA: TGTGCCAGCAGCTTTAGGGACAGGGGATACGCGATGCCCAATGAGCAGTTCTTC. The chain joins TRBV7-2 to TRBJ2-1, with 10 positions matching TRBD1. This CDR3 spans 18 amino acids. Germline V gene sequence: CDR1 SGHTA, CDR2 FQGNSA. V dropped 3 bases and J dropped 6; count of bases not matched to a gene: 14.

CDR3 loop: CASSPRGGANVLTF. The DNA of the CDR3 is TGTGCCAGCAGCCCTCGGGGTGGGGCCAACGTCCTGACTTTC. The rearrangement joins TRBV25-1 to TRBJ2-6, with D possibly matching TRBD2 (5 bases). This CDR3 is 14 amino acids long. Germline-derived CDR1 and CDR2 are MGHDK and SYGVNS. With 6 bases removed from V and 3 bases from J, the gap between germline ends came to 9 bases.

The V call is TRBV29-1, the J call TRBJ2-5; no clear D. Germline loops: CDR1 SQVTM, CDR2 ANQGSEA. V was pared by 5 bases and J by 5 bases, with 9 bases between. The CDR3 totals 11 residues. As DNA, the CDR3 is TGCAGCGTTCCTCTTTCGGAGACCCAGTACTTC. This gives the protein CSVPLSETQYF.

The rearrangement uses TRBV5-1 and TRBJ1-1, with TRBD1 matching 10 bases. Trimming at V came to 0 bases and at J to 4 bases, leaving 9 bases not matched to a gene. The CDR3 length is 17 residues. CDR1 is SGHRS, CDR2 YFSETQ, per germline. The CDR3 reads CASSLVRDRGWGTEAFF. In DNA, the CDR3 is TGCGCCAGCAGCTTGGTCCGGGACAGGGGATGGGGCACTGAAGCTTTCTTT. Filled out from reference TRBV5-1 and TRBJ1-1, the complete variable domain reads KAGVTQTPRYLIKTRGQQVTLSCSPISGHRSVSWYQQTPGQGLQFLFEYFSETQRNKGNFPGRFSGRQFSNSRSEMNVSTLELGDSALYLCASSLVRDRGWGTEAFFGQGTRLTVV.

This chain links TRBV13 with TRBJ2-7; 7 nucleotides align to TRBD1. V lost 1 base, J lost 4 bases, and 4 bases stayed unmatched. Per germline, CDR1 PRHDT and CDR2 FYEKMQ (reference sequence). The CDR3 contains 14 residues. The CDR3 region is CASSLAGQRYEQYF. CDR3 nucleotides: TGTGCCAGCAGCTTAGCGGGACAGAGATACGAGCAGTACTTC.

V gene TRBV13 combines with J gene TRBJ2-1, with D perhaps matching TRBD2 (5 bases). Trimming left V 5 bases short and J 5 bases short, with 10 bases between. Germline assignment: CDR1 PRHDT and CDR2 FYEKMQ (reference sequence). This CDR3 is 13 amino acids long. CDR3 sequence: CASSQRAHNEQFF. In DNA, the CDR3 is TGTGCCAGCAGCCAGAGGGCGCACAATGAGCAGTTCTTC.

The DNA of the CDR3 is TGTGCCAGTAGTACGGACAGGGTTGGGACCGGGGAGCTGTTTTTT. As protein: CASSTDRVGTGELFF. The chain uses TRBV19 and TRBJ2-2; 8 bases align to TRBD1. Losses at the gene ends were 4 bases for V and 5 bases for J; bases not matched to a gene: 6. Germline V CDR1 and CDR2: LNHDA, SQIVND (reference sequence). CDR3 length: 15 amino acids.

This clone was detected only a few times. The chain couples TRBV27 to TRBJ1-1; D ambiguous. Per germline, CDR1 MNHEY and CDR2 SMNVEV (reference sequence). V lost 5 bases and J 1 base, leaving 8 bases between the germline ends. The CDR3 consists of 13 residues. The CDR3 loop is CASSKRGNTEAFF. As DNA, the CDR3 is TGTGCCAGCAGTAAACGGGGGAACACTGAAGCTTTCTTT.

The genes are TRBV5-1 and TRBJ2-5; 14 positions match TRBD2. The V gene's germline CDR1 is SGHRS and CDR2 YFSETQ. V lost 4 bases and J lost 2; bases outside the gene matches: 7. This CDR3 is built from 17 residues. Here the CDR3 DNA reads TGCGCCAGCAGCCGGGGACTAGCGGGGGACATACAAGAGACCCAGTACTTC. The encoded protein is CASSRGLAGDIQETQYF.

Only one count was recorded for this clone. This sequence joins TRBV27 and TRBJ2-3; 7 bases fit TRBD2. Germline V gene data show CDR1 as MNHEY and CDR2 as SMNVEV (reference sequence). The CDR3 contains 14 residues. J was trimmed by 4 bases and V by 7 bases; bases with no gene match: 8. The CDR3 protein is CASKARRGSDTQYF. The DNA for the CDR3 is TGTGCCAGCAAGGCCCGGCGGGGGTCAGATACGCAGTATTTT.

V gene TRBV19 combines with J gene TRBJ1-5, with TRBD1 as a possible D gene (6 bases). CDR3 length: 19 amino acids. The germline CDR1 and CDR2 sequences are LNHDA and SQIVND (reference sequence). Trimming left V 0 bases short and J 0 bases short, with 18 bases between. For the CDR3, the DNA is TGTGCCAGTAGTATAGATCGGTTAGGACAGTTGAATAGCAATCAGCCCCAGCATTTT. Translation: CASSIDRLGQLNSNQPQHF.

The chain joins TRBV7-3 to TRBJ1-2, with a possible D match to TRBD1 (5 bases). Germline CDR1 SGHTA, CDR2 FQGTGA. V was cut by 6 bases and J by 8 bases, with 7 bases left in between. The CDR3 is 10 residues long. The CDR3 nucleotides are TGTGCCAGCAGGGGGCAAGGCTACACCTTC. Protein product: CASRGQGYTF.

The CDR3, as DNA: TGTGCCAGCTCCAATGCGGCCGTGGGAAAACTGTTTTTT. As protein: CASSNAAVGKLFF. The rearrangement uses TRBV2 and TRBJ1-4; no clear D. The CDR3 is 13 amino acids. Trimming pared 8 bases from V and 10 bases from J, leaving 17 bases between. Per germline, CDR1 SNHLY and CDR2 FYNNEI.

The chain combines TRBV5-6 with TRBJ2-3, with D perhaps TRBD2 (5 bases). V was clipped by 0 bases and J by 6 bases, with 11 bases between them. The CDR3 loop spans 14 amino acids. Per the germline V gene, CDR1 is SGHDT and CDR2 is YYEEEE. DNA of the CDR3: TGTGCCAGCAGCTTGGACGGTGTAGCGGATACGCAGTATTTT. Translating it yields CASSLDGVADTQYF.